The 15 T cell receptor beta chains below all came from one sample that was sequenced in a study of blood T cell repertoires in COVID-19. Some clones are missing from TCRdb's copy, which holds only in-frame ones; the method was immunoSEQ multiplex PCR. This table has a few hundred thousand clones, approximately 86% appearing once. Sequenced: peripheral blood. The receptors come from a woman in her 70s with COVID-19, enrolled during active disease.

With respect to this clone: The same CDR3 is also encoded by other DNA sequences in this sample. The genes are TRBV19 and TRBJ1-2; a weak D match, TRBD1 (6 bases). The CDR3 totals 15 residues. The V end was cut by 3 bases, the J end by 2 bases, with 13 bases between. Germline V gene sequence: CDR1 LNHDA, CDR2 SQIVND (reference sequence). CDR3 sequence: CASSIGGAGNYGYTF. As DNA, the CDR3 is TGTGCCAGTAGTATTGGGGGGGCAGGAAACTATGGCTACACCTTC.

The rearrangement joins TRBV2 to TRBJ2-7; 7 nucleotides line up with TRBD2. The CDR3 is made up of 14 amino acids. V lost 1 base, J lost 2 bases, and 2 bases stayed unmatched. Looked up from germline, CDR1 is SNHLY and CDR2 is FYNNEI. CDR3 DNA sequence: TGTGCCAGCAGTGAAGTGGCGGGGGCCTACGAGCAGTACTTC. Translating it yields CASSEVAGAYEQYF.

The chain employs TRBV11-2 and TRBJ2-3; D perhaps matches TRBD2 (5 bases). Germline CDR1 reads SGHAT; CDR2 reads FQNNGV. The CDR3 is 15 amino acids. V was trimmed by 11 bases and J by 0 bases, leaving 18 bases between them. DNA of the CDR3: TGTGCCTCAGATCGAGGGCAGACAAGCACAGATACGCAGTATTTT. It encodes CASDRGQTSTDTQYF. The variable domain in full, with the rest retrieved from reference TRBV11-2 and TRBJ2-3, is EAGVAQSPRYKIIEKRQSVAFWCNPISGHATLYWYQQILGQGPKLLIQFQNNGVVDDSQLPKDRFSAERLKGVDSTLKIQPAKLEDSAVYLCASDRGQTSTDTQYFGPGTRLTVL.

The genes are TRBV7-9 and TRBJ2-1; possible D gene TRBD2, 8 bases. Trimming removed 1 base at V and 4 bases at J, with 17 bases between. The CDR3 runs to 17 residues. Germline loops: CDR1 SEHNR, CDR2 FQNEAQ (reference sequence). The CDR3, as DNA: TGTGCCAGCAGCTTAGGAGGCGGGGGGACAGCTTACAATGAGCAGTTCTTC. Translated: CASSLGGGGTAYNEQFF.

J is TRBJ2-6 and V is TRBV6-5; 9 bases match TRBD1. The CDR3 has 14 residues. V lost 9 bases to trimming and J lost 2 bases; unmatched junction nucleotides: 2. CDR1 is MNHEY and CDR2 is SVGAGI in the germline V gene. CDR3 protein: CASRTGAGANVLTF. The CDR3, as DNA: TGTGCCAGTCGGACAGGGGCTGGGGCCAACGTCCTGACTTTC.

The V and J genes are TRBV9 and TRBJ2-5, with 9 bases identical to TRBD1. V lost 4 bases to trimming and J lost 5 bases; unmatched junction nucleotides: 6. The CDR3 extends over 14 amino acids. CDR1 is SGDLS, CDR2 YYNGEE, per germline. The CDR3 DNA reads TGTGCCAGCAGCCCTTGGACAGGGGTCGAGACCCAGTACTTC. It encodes CASSPWTGVETQYF.

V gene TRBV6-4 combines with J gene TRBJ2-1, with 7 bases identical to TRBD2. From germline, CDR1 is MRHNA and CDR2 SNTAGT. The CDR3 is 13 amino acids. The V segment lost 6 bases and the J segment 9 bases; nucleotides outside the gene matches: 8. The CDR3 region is CASSWMTSSEQFF. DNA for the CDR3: TGTGCCAGCAGCTGGATGACTAGCAGTGAGCAGTTCTTC.

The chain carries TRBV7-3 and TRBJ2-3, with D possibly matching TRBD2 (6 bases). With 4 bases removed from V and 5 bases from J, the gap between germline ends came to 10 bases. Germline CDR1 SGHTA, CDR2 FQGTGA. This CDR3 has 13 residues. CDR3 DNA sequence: TGTGCCAGCAGCTCCGTCGGGGGAGATACGCAGTATTTT. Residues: CASSSVGGDTQYF.

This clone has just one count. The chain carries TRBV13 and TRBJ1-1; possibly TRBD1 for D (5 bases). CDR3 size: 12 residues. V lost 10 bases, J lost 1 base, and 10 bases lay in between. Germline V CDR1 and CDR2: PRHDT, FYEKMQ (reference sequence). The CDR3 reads CATKTENTEAFF. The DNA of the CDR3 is TGTGCCACGAAGACAGAGAACACTGAAGCTTTCTTT. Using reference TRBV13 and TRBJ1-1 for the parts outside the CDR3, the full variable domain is AAGVIQSPRHLIKEKRETATLKCYPIPRHDTVYWYQQGPGQDPQFLISFYEKMQSDKGSIPDRFSAQQFSDYHSELNMSSLELGDSALYFCATKTENTEAFFGQGTRLTVV.

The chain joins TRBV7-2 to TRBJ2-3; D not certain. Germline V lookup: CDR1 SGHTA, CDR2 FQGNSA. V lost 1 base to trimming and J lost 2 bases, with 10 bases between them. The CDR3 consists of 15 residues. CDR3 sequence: CASSLVNTFTDTQYF. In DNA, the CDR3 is TGTGCCAGCAGCTTAGTAAACACATTCACAGATACGCAGTATTTT.

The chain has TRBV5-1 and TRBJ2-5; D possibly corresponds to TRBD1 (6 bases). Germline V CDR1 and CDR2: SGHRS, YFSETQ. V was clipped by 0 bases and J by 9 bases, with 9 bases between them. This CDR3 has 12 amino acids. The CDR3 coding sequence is TGCGCCAGCAGCTTGGACAGGGTGGCCCAGTACTTC. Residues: CASSLDRVAQYF.

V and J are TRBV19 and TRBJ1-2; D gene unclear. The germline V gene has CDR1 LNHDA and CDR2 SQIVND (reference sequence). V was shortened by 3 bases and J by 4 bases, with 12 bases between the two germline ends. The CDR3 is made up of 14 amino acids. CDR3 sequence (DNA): TGTGCCAGTAGTATCTCTCCCAGGATCTATGGCTACACCTTC. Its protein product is CASSISPRIYGYTF.

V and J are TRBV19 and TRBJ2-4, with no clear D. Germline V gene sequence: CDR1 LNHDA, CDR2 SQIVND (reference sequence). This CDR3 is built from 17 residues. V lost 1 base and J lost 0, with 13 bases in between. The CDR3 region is CASSIGSEYLAKNIQYF. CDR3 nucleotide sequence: TGTGCCAGTAGTATAGGGTCGGAGTATCTAGCCAAAAACATTCAGTACTTC.

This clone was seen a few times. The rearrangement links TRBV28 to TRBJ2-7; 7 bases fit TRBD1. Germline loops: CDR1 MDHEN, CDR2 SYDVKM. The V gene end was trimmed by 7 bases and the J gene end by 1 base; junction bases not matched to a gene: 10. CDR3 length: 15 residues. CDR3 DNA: TGTGCCAGCAATACCCCCGGGACAGAATCCTACGAGCAGTACTTC. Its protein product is CASNTPGTESYEQYF.

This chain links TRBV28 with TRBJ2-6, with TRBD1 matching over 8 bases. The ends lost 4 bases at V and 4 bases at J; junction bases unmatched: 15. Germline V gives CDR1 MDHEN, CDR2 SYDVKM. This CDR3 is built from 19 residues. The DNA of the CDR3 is TGTGCCAGCAGTTCCGCGAGGGACAGGCCTTTGGCCGGGGCCAACGTCCTGACTTTC. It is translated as CASSSARDRPLAGANVLTF.